The next 20 T cell receptor beta chains were all read from a single sample in a study of shared clonotypes between healthy human individuals. CD8 cells regarded as naive lacked CD45RO, were positively chosen for CCR7, and omitted terminally differentiated effector memory CD45RA+ cells. Here immunoSEQ multiplex PCR was the method, and the copy in TCRdb shows in-frame clones only, minus some. The sample holds fewer than 700,000 clones, approximately 96% seen once. The specimen sequenced was naive CD8+ T cells sorted from blood. The receptor set was obtained from a woman between 25 and 40 years old in good health.

V gene TRBV13 combines with J gene TRBJ2-7; 8 bases align to TRBD2. The CDR3 contains 16 residues. Germline V gives CDR1 PRHDT, CDR2 FYEKMQ (reference sequence). With 5 bases clipped from V and 3 bases from J, the junction kept 12 bases outside the gene matches. This CDR3 is CASSDELLAVYYEQYF. CDR3 nucleotides: TGTGCCAGCAGCGATGAGTTACTAGCGGTATACTACGAGCAGTACTTC.

The chain combines TRBV5-6 with TRBJ2-7; D not resolved. Trimming shortened V by 4 bases and J by 3 bases, and 11 bases separated the two germline ends. CDR1 is SGHDT, CDR2 YYEEEE, per germline. CDR3 length equals 13 residues. The CDR3 loop is CASSRTDNYEQYF. The CDR3 nucleotides are TGTGCCAGCAGCCGAACTGACAACTACGAGCAGTACTTC.

The gene calls are TRBV14 and TRBJ2-7; the D is unclear. CDR1 is SGHDN and CDR2 is FVKESK in the germline V gene. The ends were cut back, 2 bases at V and 6 bases at J, with 11 bases in the middle. This CDR3 comprises 13 residues. The DNA for the CDR3 is TGTGCCAGCAGCCAACTGGTTTCTCGCGAGCAGTACTTC. This sequence encodes CASSQLVSREQYF.

The rearrangement uses TRBV28 and TRBJ1-5; no definite D call. The germline V gene encodes CDR1 MDHEN and CDR2 SYDVKM. V was trimmed by 3 bases and J by 5 bases, leaving 8 bases between them. The CDR3 runs 13 residues. This CDR3 is CASSFWEDQPQHF. The CDR3 coding sequence is TGTGCCAGCAGTTTCTGGGAGGATCAGCCCCAGCATTTT.

In DNA, the CDR3 is TGTGCCAGCCACAGCCGAGGGGAAGATACGCAGTATTTT. Translation: CASHSRGEDTQYF. The J gene is TRBJ2-3, the V gene TRBV13; D tentatively fits TRBD1 or TRBD2 (5 bases each). Per the germline V gene, CDR1 is PRHDT and CDR2 is FYEKMQ (reference sequence). This CDR3 region has 13 residues. V lost 8 bases and J lost 5, with 14 bases in between.

The rearrangement uses TRBV6-6 and TRBJ1-1, with 7 bases aligning to TRBD1. Germline V lookup: CDR1 MNHNY, CDR2 SVGAGI (reference sequence). V lost 2 bases, J lost 0 bases, and 6 bases stayed unmatched. The length of the CDR3 is 16 residues. The CDR3 DNA is TGTGCCAGCAGTTACGCCACGGGACAGATGAACACTGAAGCTTTCTTT. It yields the protein CASSYATGQMNTEAFF.

The gene calls are TRBV6-1 and TRBJ1-6; 9 bases fit TRBD1. Unmatched junction bases numbered 11, after V lost 4 bases and J lost 7 bases. This CDR3 spans 17 amino acids. CDR1 and CDR2 (germline): MNHNS, SASEGT. This chain's CDR3 is CASSAQGTGTGNSPLHF. CDR3 nucleotides: TGTGCCAGCAGTGCGCAGGGCACCGGGACAGGGAATTCACCCCTCCACTTT.

The chain carries TRBV5-6 and TRBJ1-1; D is unresolved. Germline loops: CDR1 SGHDT, CDR2 YYEEEE. The CDR3 consists of 12 residues. Trimming took off 4 bases at V and 6 bases at J, with 10 bases between the two ends. CDR3 bases: TGTGCCAGCAGCGTTGTTCTGGCTGAAGCTTTCTTT. Amino acids: CASSVVLAEAFF.

J is TRBJ1-2 and V is TRBV27; D is possibly TRBD1 (5 bases). The length of the CDR3 is 14 residues. The germline gives CDR1 MNHEY, CDR2 SMNVEV (reference sequence). The V end lost 5 bases, the J end lost 5 bases, and 15 bases lay between the germline ends. The CDR3 DNA is TGTGCCAGCAGTCCGGGACGGGATCTTTATGGCTACACCTTC. Amino acid sequence: CASSPGRDLYGYTF.

The rearrangement uses TRBV5-6 and TRBJ2-7, with D possibly TRBD2 on 5 matching bases. Trimming stripped 4 bases from V and 3 bases from J, with 11 bases between. Germline V gives CDR1 SGHDT, CDR2 YYEEEE. CDR3 length: 13 amino acids. The CDR3 region has the DNA TGTGCCAGCAGCGACGGGGTTCTCTACGAGCAGTACTTC. This codes for CASSDGVLYEQYF.

The rearrangement links TRBV7-9 to TRBJ2-7, with 11 nucleotides matching TRBD2. The V segment lost 8 bases and the J segment 4 bases; nucleotides outside the gene matches: 4. The CDR3 is 13 amino acids. Germline V gives CDR1 SEHNR, CDR2 FQNEAQ (reference sequence). Written as DNA, the CDR3 is TGTGCCAGCTCCGGACTAGCGGGTTACGAGCAGTACTTC. Translation gives CASSGLAGYEQYF. The whole variable domain, filled in from reference TRBV7-9 and TRBJ2-7, reads DTGVSQNPRHKITKRGQNVTFRCDPISEHNRLYWYRQTLGQGPEFLTYFQNEAQLEKSRLLSDRFSAERPKGSFSTLEIQRTEQGDSAMYLCASSGLAGYEQYFGPGTRLTVT.

In its sample, this clone was seen once. This chain connects TRBV5-6 to TRBJ2-3; no reliable D call. The CDR3 has 13 residues. V was trimmed by 4 bases and J by 2 bases, leaving 8 bases between them. Germline CDR1 and CDR2: SGHDT and YYEEEE. The CDR3 loop reads CASSGPNTDTQYF. For the CDR3, the DNA is TGTGCCAGCAGCGGGCCTAACACAGATACGCAGTATTTT.

The chain has TRBV5-4 and TRBJ2-3; no clear D. Germline-derived CDR1 and CDR2 are SGHNT and YYREEE (reference sequence). V dropped 5 bases and J dropped 0 bases, with 7 bases sitting between them. The CDR3 loop spans 13 amino acids. CDR3 sequence (DNA): TGTGCCAGCAGATCGCCTAGCACAGATACGCAGTATTTT. Its translation is CASRSPSTDTQYF.

This clone was detected once. This chain connects TRBV13 to TRBJ2-2; D is possibly TRBD2 (5 bases). The CDR3 loop spans 18 amino acids. Trimming removed 0 bases at V and 5 bases at J, with 19 bases between. CDR1 and CDR2 from the germline V gene are PRHDT and FYEKMQ (reference sequence). The CDR3 bases are TGTGCCAGCAGCTTAGGCCTATTTGGGCCCCGGGATACCGGGGAGCTGTTTTTT. This codes for CASSLGLFGPRDTGELFF.

The V gene is TRBV15, the J gene TRBJ2-7; D possibly uses TRBD1 or TRBD2 (6 bases each). Germline assignment: CDR1 LNHNV and CDR2 YYDKDF (reference sequence). Between the trimmed V and J ends, which lost 2 bases and 0 bases, there was a span of 11 bases. This CDR3 is built from 15 residues. CDR3 sequence: CATSRKSGASYEQYF. The CDR3 nucleotides are TGTGCCACCAGCAGAAAGTCGGGGGCCTCCTACGAGCAGTACTTC.

This rearrangement joins TRBV13 to TRBJ2-2, with D possibly being TRBD2 (5 bases). Looked up from germline, CDR1 is PRHDT and CDR2 is FYEKMQ (reference sequence). The ends were cut back, 5 bases at V and 4 bases at J, with 14 bases in the middle. The CDR3 spans 15 residues. CDR3 sequence: CASSPPSGPTGELFF. The CDR3, as DNA: TGTGCCAGCAGCCCCCCCAGCGGACCCACCGGGGAGCTGTTTTTT.

A word on this clone: The identical CDR3 is also encoded by other nucleotide sequences in the sample. The V call is TRBV9, the J call TRBJ2-7; 7 positions agree with TRBD1. Germline V gene sequence: CDR1 SGDLS, CDR2 YYNGEE. The CDR3 totals 14 residues. Losses at the gene ends were 0 bases for V and 2 bases for J; bases not matched to a gene: 2. This CDR3 is CASSVGDSPYEQYF. CDR3 sequence (DNA): TGTGCCAGCAGCGTAGGGGACAGTCCCTACGAGCAGTACTTC.

The J gene is TRBJ2-5, the V gene TRBV7-9, with TRBD1 matching 7 bases. Germline V lookup: CDR1 SEHNR, CDR2 FQNEAQ (reference sequence). V was clipped by 7 bases and J by 0 bases; unmatched bases: 8. This CDR3 has 15 residues. CDR3 DNA sequence: TGTGCCAGCAACACCCCGGGGACAGACCAAGAGACCCAGTACTTC. Protein product: CASNTPGTDQETQYF.

The chain has TRBV5-1 and TRBJ1-2; D remains unclear. Germline CDR1 is SGHRS and CDR2 is YFSETQ. The CDR3 covers 15 residues. The V gene lost 0 bases and the J gene lost 6 bases, with 15 bases spanning the gap. The CDR3 protein is CASSLVGSDGDGYTF. In DNA form, the CDR3 reads TGCGCCAGCAGCTTGGTTGGGTCTGATGGGGATGGCTACACCTTC.

This clone has a single count. The chain couples TRBV28 to TRBJ2-2; D not certain. This CDR3 region has 12 residues. Per germline, CDR1 MDHEN and CDR2 SYDVKM. V lost 2 bases to trimming and J lost 7 bases, with 5 bases between them. CDR3 protein: CASSLQHGELFF. DNA of the CDR3: TGTGCCAGCAGTTTACAACACGGGGAGCTGTTTTTT.